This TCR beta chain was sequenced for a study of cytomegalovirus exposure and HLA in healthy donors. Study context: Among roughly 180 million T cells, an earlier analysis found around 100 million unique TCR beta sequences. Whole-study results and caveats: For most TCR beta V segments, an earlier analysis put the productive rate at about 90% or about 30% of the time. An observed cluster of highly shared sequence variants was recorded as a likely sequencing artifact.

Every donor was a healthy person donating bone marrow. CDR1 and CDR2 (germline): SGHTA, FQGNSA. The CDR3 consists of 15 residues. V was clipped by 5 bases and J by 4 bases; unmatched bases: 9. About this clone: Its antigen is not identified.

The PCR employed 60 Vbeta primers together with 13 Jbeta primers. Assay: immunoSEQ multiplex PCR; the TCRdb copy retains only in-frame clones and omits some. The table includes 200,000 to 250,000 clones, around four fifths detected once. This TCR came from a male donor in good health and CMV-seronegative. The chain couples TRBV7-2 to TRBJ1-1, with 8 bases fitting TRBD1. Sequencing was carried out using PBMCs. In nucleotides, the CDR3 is TGTGCCAGCAGCCCAGACAGGGGTCGGGTCACTGAAGCTTTCTTT. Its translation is CASSPDRGRVTEAFF.